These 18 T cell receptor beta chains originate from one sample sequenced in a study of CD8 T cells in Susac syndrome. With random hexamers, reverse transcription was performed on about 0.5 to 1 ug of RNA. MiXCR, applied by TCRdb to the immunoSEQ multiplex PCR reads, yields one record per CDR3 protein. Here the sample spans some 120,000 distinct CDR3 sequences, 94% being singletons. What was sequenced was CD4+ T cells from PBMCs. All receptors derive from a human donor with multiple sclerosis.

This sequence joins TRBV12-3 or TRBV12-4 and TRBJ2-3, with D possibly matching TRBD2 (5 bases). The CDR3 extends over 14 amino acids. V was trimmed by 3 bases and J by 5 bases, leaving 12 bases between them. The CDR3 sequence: CASSFLGEGDTQYF. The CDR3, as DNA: TGTGCCAGCAGTTTCTTGGGAGAAGGAGATACGCAGTATTTT.

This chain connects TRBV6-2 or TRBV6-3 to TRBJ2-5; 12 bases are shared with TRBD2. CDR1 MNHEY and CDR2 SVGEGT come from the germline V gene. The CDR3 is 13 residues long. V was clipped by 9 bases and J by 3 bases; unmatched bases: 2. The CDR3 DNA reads TGTGCCAGTAGGACTAGCGGGAAAGAGACCCAGTACTTC. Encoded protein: CASRTSGKETQYF.

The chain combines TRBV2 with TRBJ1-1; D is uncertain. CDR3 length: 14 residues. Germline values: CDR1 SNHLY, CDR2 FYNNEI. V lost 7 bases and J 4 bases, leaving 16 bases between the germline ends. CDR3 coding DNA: TGTGCCAGCACCAGACGCGGGGTTGGCACTGAAGCTTTCTTT. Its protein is CASTRRGVGTEAFF.

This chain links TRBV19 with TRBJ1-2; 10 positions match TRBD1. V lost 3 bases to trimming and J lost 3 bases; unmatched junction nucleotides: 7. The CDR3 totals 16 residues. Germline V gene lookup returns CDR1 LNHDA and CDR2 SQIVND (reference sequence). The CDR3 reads CASSIPPGQGHYGYTF. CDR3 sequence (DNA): TGTGCCAGTAGTATCCCACCGGGACAGGGGCACTATGGCTACACCTTC.

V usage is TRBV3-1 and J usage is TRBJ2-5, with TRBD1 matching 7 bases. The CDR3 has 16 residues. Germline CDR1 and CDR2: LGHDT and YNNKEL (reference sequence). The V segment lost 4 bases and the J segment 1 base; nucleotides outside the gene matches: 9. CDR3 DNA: TGTGCCAGCAGCCCGGGCACAGGGGCGATCCAAGAGACCCAGTACTTC. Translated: CASSPGTGAIQETQYF.

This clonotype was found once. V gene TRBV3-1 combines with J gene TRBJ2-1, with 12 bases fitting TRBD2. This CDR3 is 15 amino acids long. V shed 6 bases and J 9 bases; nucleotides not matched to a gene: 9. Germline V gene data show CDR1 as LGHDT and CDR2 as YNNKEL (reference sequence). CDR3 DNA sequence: TGTGCCAGCAGGTTGACTAGCGGGAGTAGAAGTGAGCAGTTCTTC. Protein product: CASRLTSGSRSEQFF.

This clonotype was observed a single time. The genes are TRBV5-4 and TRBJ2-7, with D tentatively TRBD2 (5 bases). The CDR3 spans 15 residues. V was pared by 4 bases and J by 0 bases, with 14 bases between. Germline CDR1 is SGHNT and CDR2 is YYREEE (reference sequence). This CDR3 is CASSPRGPSSYEQYF. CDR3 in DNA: TGTGCCAGCAGCCCCCGCGGGCCCAGCTCCTACGAGCAGTACTTC.

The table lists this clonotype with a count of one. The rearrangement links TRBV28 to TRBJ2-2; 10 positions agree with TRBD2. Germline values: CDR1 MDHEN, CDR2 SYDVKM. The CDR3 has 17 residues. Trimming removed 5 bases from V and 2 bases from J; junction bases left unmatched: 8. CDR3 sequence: CASSLLAGGINTGELFF. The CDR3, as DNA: TGTGCCAGCAGTCTCTTAGCGGGAGGCATTAACACCGGGGAGCTGTTTTTT.

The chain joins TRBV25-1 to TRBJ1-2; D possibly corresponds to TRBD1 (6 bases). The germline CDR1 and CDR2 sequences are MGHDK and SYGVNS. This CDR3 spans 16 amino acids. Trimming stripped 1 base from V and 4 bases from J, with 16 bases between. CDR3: CASSEWGGMVGYGYTF. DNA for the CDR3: TGTGCCAGCAGTGAATGGGGGGGCATGGTGGGCTATGGCTACACCTTC.

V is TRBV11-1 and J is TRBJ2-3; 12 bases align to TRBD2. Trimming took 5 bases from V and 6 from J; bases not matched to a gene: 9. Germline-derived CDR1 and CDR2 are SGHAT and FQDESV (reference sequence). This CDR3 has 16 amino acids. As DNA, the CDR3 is TGTGCCAGCAGCAGAGGGACTAGCGGGTCTCGGGATACGCAGTATTTT. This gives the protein CASSRGTSGSRDTQYF.

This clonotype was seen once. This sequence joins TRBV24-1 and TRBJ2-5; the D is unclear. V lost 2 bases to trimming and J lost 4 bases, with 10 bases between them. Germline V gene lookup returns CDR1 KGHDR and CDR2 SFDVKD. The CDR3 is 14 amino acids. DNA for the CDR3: TGTGCCACCAGTGATTCTCGCCCCCCAGAGACCCAGTACTTC. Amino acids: CATSDSRPPETQYF.

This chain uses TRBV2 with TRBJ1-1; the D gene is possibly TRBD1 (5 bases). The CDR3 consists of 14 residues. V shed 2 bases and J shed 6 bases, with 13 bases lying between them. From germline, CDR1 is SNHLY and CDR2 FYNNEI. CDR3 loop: CASSERGTNAEAFF. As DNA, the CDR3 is TGTGCCAGCAGTGAACGTGGGACTAATGCTGAAGCTTTCTTT.

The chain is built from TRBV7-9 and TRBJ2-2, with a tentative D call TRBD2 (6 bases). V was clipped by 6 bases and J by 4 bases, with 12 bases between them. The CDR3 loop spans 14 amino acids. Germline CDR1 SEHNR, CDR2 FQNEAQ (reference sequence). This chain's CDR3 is CASRRSEGTGELFF. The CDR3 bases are TGTGCCAGCAGACGGTCGGAGGGCACCGGGGAGCTGTTTTTT.

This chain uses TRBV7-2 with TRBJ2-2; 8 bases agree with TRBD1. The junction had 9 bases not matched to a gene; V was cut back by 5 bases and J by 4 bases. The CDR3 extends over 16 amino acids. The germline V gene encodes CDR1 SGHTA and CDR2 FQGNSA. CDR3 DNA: TGTGCCAGCAGCCGTTTAGGTGGACAGGGCACCGGGGAGCTGTTTTTT. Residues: CASSRLGGQGTGELFF.

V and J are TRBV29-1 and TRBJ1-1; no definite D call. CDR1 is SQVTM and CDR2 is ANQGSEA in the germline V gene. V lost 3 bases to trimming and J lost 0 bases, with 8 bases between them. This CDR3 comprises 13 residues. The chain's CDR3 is CSVERPLNTEAFF. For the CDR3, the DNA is TGCAGCGTTGAGAGGCCTCTGAACACTGAAGCTTTCTTT.

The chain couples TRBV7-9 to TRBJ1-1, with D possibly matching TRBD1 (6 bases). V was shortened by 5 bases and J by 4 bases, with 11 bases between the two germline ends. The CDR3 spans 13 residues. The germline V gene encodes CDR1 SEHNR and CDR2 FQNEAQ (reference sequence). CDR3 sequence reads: CASSPDSFTEAFF. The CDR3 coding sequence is TGTGCCAGCAGCCCGGACAGTTTCACTGAAGCTTTCTTT. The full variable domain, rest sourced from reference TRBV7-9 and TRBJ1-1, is DTGVSQNPRHKITKRGQNVTFRCDPISEHNRLYWYRQTLGQGPEFLTYFQNEAQLEKSRLLSDRFSAERPKGSFSTLEIQRTEQGDSAMYLCASSPDSFTEAFFGQGTRLTVV.

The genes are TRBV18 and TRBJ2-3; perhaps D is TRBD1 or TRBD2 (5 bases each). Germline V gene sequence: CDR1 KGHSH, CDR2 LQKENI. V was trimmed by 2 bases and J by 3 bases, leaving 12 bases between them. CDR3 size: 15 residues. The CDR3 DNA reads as TGTGCCAGCTCACCAGCAGGGACGGGAACAGATACGCAGTATTTT. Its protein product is CASSPAGTGTDTQYF.

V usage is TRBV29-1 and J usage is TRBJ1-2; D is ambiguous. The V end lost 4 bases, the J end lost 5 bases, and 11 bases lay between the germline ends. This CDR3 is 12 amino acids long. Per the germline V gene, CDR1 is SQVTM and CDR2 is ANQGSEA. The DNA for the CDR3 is TGCAGCGTTGTGGACCCTCGGTATGGCTACACCTTC. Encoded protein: CSVVDPRYGYTF.